The rows below give T cell receptor beta chains drawn from one sample of a study of shared clonotypes between healthy human individuals. Using immunoSEQ multiplex PCR, the repertoire was profiled, and TCRdb retains in-frame clones only, with some absent. Found here are about 2.4 million clones, around 90% of them singletons; the top ten hold over 0.12%. The sequencing input was naive CD4+ T cells sorted from blood. These TCRs come from a man younger than 30 in good health. CDR3s include the opening cysteine and the closing phenylalanine or tryptophan. Each record gives: D gene, V gene, J gene, clone size, CDR3 DNA, CDR3 protein. A D gene is named only where the DNA matches it firmly. Some rows mark clone size as missing; the rest say once, few, many or name a class of expanded clone.

d_gene: NA; v_gene: TRBV30; j_gene: TRBJ1-3; abundance: NA; CDR3nt: TGTGCCATCGCCCCCTTTTCCGGAAACACCATATATTTT; CDR3aa: CAIAPFSGNTIYF
d_gene: NA; v_gene: TRBV19; j_gene: TRBJ1-1; abundance: NA; CDR3nt: TGTGCCACCGCCAGGGGCTCAGAAGGCACTGAAGCTTTCTTT; CDR3aa: CATARGSEGTEAFF
d_gene: NA; v_gene: TRBV18; j_gene: TRBJ2-7; abundance: NA; CDR3nt: TGTGCCAGCTCACCAGATTCGCACGAGCAGTACTTC; CDR3aa: CASSPDSHEQYF
d_gene: NA; v_gene: TRBV5-1; j_gene: TRBJ2-5; abundance: NA; CDR3nt: TGCGCCAGCAGCTTGGCCTCTAGGGTGGACGAGACCCAGTACTTC; CDR3aa: CASSLASRVDETQYF
d_gene: NA; v_gene: TRBV5-5; j_gene: TRBJ1-6; abundance: NA; CDR3nt: TGTGCCAGCAGCTTGGTCGACACCTCCTATAATTCACCCCTCCACTTT; CDR3aa: CASSLVDTSYNSPLHF
d_gene: NA; v_gene: TRBV6-5; j_gene: TRBJ1-6; abundance: few; CDR3nt: TGTGCCAGCAGTTATACCGGGCCGCGGAATTCACCCCTCCACTTT; CDR3aa: CASSYTGPRNSPLHF
d_gene: TRBD2; v_gene: TRBV7-6; j_gene: TRBJ2-7; abundance: NA; CDR3nt: TGTGCCAGCAGCCTCGCGCTGACTAGCGGGGGGACGACCTACGAGCAGTACTTC; CDR3aa: CASSLALTSGGTTYEQYF
d_gene: NA; v_gene: TRBV30; j_gene: TRBJ1-5; abundance: few; CDR3nt: TGTGCCTGGAGTAGGGGGGACAATCAGCCCCAGCATTTT; CDR3aa: CAWSRGDNQPQHF
d_gene: NA; v_gene: TRBV29-1; j_gene: TRBJ2-7; abundance: NA; CDR3nt: TGCAGCGTTGAAGATCCCTTAAGGCCCTACGAGCAGTACTTC; CDR3aa: CSVEDPLRPYEQYF
d_gene: TRBD2; v_gene: TRBV5-1; j_gene: TRBJ2-2; abundance: NA; CDR3nt: TGCGCCAGCAGCCGGACTAGCATTTCGAACACCGGGGAGCTGTTTTTT; CDR3aa: CASSRTSISNTGELFF
d_gene: NA; v_gene: TRBV30; j_gene: TRBJ2-5; abundance: NA; CDR3nt: TGTGCCTGGAAGTTTGTGGGGCAAGAGACCCAGTACTTC; CDR3aa: CAWKFVGQETQYF
d_gene: TRBD2; v_gene: TRBV12-5; j_gene: TRBJ2-1; abundance: NA; CDR3nt: TGTGCTAGTGGTCGGGGACTAGCGGGACCTTACAATGAGCAGTTCTTC; CDR3aa: CASGRGLAGPYNEQFF
d_gene: NA; v_gene: TRBV7-2; j_gene: TRBJ1-1; abundance: NA; CDR3nt: TGTGCCAGCAGCTTTGGGGCGGCCGTGAACACTGAAGCTTTCTTT; CDR3aa: CASSFGAAVNTEAFF
d_gene: TRBD1; v_gene: TRBV5-1; j_gene: TRBJ2-7; abundance: NA; CDR3nt: TGCGCCAGCAGCTTGGACGGGACAGGGAACCACGAGCAGTACTTC; CDR3aa: CASSLDGTGNHEQYF
d_gene: NA; v_gene: TRBV28; j_gene: TRBJ1-4; abundance: NA; CDR3nt: TGTGCCAGCAGTCTCCTAGGTGAAAAACTGTTTTTT; CDR3aa: CASSLLGEKLFF
d_gene: NA; v_gene: TRBV4-1; j_gene: TRBJ2-7; abundance: NA; CDR3nt: TGCGCCAGCAGCCAAGCGCGGACTCAGACCTACGAGCAGTACTTC; CDR3aa: CASSQARTQTYEQYF
d_gene: NA; v_gene: TRBV18; j_gene: TRBJ2-7; abundance: NA; CDR3nt: TGTGCCAGCTCACCACCGTACAGGACCTACGAGCAGTACTTC; CDR3aa: CASSPPYRTYEQYF
d_gene: TRBD1; v_gene: TRBV18; j_gene: TRBJ2-2; abundance: NA; CDR3nt: TGTGCCAGCTCACCACTTCTCAAATCTCACCTTGACGGACAGGGGAACACCGGGGAGCTGTTTTTT; CDR3aa: CASSPLLKSHLDGQGNTGELFF
d_gene: TRBD1; v_gene: TRBV5-5; j_gene: TRBJ1-6; abundance: NA; CDR3nt: TGTGCCAGCAGCTTGTGGGGACAGGGGAACTCACCCCTCCACTTT; CDR3aa: CASSLWGQGNSPLHF
d_gene: NA; v_gene: TRBV5-1; j_gene: TRBJ1-4; abundance: once; CDR3nt: TGCGCCAGCAGCTTGGGGGGGATTACTAATGAAAAACTGTTTTTT; CDR3aa: CASSLGGITNEKLFF
d_gene: NA; v_gene: TRBV5-4; j_gene: TRBJ2-3; abundance: NA; CDR3nt: TGTGCCAGCAGCTTGGATGGCGGGTCGACAGATACGCAGTATTTT; CDR3aa: CASSLDGGSTDTQYF
d_gene: TRBD1; v_gene: TRBV6-5; j_gene: TRBJ2-5; abundance: NA; CDR3nt: TGTGCCAGCAGTTACCCGGGACAGGAAGAGACCCAGTACTTC; CDR3aa: CASSYPGQEETQYF
d_gene: TRBD2; v_gene: TRBV5-5; j_gene: TRBJ2-7; abundance: NA; CDR3nt: TGTGCCAGCAGCGTGACCGGGACTAGATTGGGCGAGCAGTACTTC; CDR3aa: CASSVTGTRLGEQYF
d_gene: NA; v_gene: TRBV9; j_gene: TRBJ2-3; abundance: NA; CDR3nt: TGTGCCAGCAGCCCCGGGACTAGCACAGATACGCAGTATTTT; CDR3aa: CASSPGTSTDTQYF
d_gene: NA; v_gene: TRBV29-1; j_gene: TRBJ2-7; abundance: NA; CDR3nt: TGCAGCATATTCCTCGACAGCTACGAGCAGTACTTC; CDR3aa: CSIFLDSYEQYF
d_gene: TRBD2; v_gene: TRBV10-2; j_gene: TRBJ2-7; abundance: NA; CDR3nt: TGCGCCAGCAGTGAGTCGGAGCGGGGGTTCTCCTACGAGCAGTACTTC; CDR3aa: CASSESERGFSYEQYF
d_gene: TRBD1; v_gene: TRBV15; j_gene: TRBJ2-7; abundance: NA; CDR3nt: TGTGCCACCAGGAGGACAGGGGTCTCCTACGAGCAGTACTTC; CDR3aa: CATRRTGVSYEQYF
d_gene: TRBD1; v_gene: TRBV29-1; j_gene: TRBJ2-7; abundance: NA; CDR3nt: TGCAGCGTTGAAAGGGACAGGGCTGGCGAGCAGTACTTC; CDR3aa: CSVERDRAGEQYF
d_gene: NA; v_gene: TRBV5-6; j_gene: TRBJ1-2; abundance: NA; CDR3nt: TGTGCCAGCAGCTGGGTGTATGGCTACACCTTC; CDR3aa: CASSWVYGYTF
d_gene: TRBD1; v_gene: TRBV10-2; j_gene: TRBJ1-4; abundance: NA; CDR3nt: TGCGCCAGCAGGGACAGGGCCCAAGAAAAACTGTTTTTT; CDR3aa: CASRDRAQEKLFF
d_gene: TRBD2; v_gene: TRBV18; j_gene: TRBJ2-1; abundance: NA; CDR3nt: TGTGCCAGCTCACCCGTGAGCAGACTAGCGGTGAGCTCCTACAATGAGCAGTTCTTC; CDR3aa: CASSPVSRLAVSSYNEQFF
d_gene: TRBD1; v_gene: TRBV10-2; j_gene: TRBJ2-5; abundance: NA; CDR3nt: TGCGCCAGCTCAACCAAACAGGGGACCCAGGAGACCCAGTACTTC; CDR3aa: CASSTKQGTQETQYF
d_gene: NA; v_gene: TRBV4-2; j_gene: TRBJ1-5; abundance: NA; CDR3nt: TGTGCCAGCAGCCAAGATATAGGTAATCAGCCCCAGCATTTT; CDR3aa: CASSQDIGNQPQHF
d_gene: NA; v_gene: TRBV7-2; j_gene: TRBJ2-1; abundance: NA; CDR3nt: TGTGCCAGCAGCTTAGTGGGGTCGTACAATGAGCAGTTCTTC; CDR3aa: CASSLVGSYNEQFF
d_gene: NA; v_gene: TRBV6-1; j_gene: TRBJ2-5; abundance: NA; CDR3nt: TGTGCCAGCAGCTGGGGGGAAGAGACCCAGTACTTC; CDR3aa: CASSWGEETQYF
d_gene: NA; v_gene: TRBV7-2; j_gene: TRBJ2-3; abundance: NA; CDR3nt: TGTGCCAGCAGCCCCCGGCAGTCGCGAGATACGCAGTATTTT; CDR3aa: CASSPRQSRDTQYF
d_gene: TRBD1; v_gene: TRBV7-2; j_gene: TRBJ2-7; abundance: NA; CDR3nt: TGTGCCAGCAGCCGCTCAGGGGGCGAGAACGAGCAGTACTTC; CDR3aa: CASSRSGGENEQYF
d_gene: NA; v_gene: TRBV7-2; j_gene: TRBJ1-2; abundance: NA; CDR3nt: TGTGCCAGCAGCCCAGCGGGTGGGTATGGCTACACCTTC; CDR3aa: CASSPAGGYGYTF
d_gene: NA; v_gene: TRBV11-2; j_gene: TRBJ2-1; abundance: NA; CDR3nt: TGTGCCAGCAGCTTAGCTGGCGTCTACAATGAGCAGTTCTTC; CDR3aa: CASSLAGVYNEQFF
d_gene: NA; v_gene: TRBV7-2; j_gene: TRBJ2-7; abundance: NA; CDR3nt: TGTGCCAGCAGCTGGACCGGGACGGACTCCTACGAGCAGTACTTC; CDR3aa: CASSWTGTDSYEQYF
d_gene: NA; v_gene: TRBV5-6; j_gene: TRBJ1-2; abundance: NA; CDR3nt: TGTGCCAGCAGCAAAAATGACAGATCAAGCGGCTACACCTTC; CDR3aa: CASSKNDRSSGYTF
d_gene: NA; v_gene: TRBV29-1; j_gene: TRBJ2-7; abundance: NA; CDR3nt: TGCAGCGTTGAAGATCTATGGACAGGAGGGCCTCCCGAGCAGTACTTC; CDR3aa: CSVEDLWTGGPPEQYF
d_gene: NA; v_gene: TRBV6-5; j_gene: TRBJ1-3; abundance: NA; CDR3nt: TGTGCCAGCAGTGCAACAGGGAAGGCTGGAAACACCATATATTTT; CDR3aa: CASSATGKAGNTIYF
d_gene: NA; v_gene: TRBV6-1; j_gene: TRBJ1-1; abundance: NA; CDR3nt: TGTGCCAGCTCGGGGGGGCTCGTAGCTTTCTTT; CDR3aa: CASSGGLVAFF
d_gene: TRBD1; v_gene: TRBV6-5; j_gene: TRBJ1-1; abundance: NA; CDR3nt: TGTGCCAGCAGTTACACCGGGACAGCTGAAGCTTTCTTT; CDR3aa: CASSYTGTAEAFF
d_gene: NA; v_gene: TRBV6-5; j_gene: TRBJ1-2; abundance: NA; CDR3nt: TGTGCCAGCACCCGCCTAGGAATTTCCTATGGCTACACCTTC; CDR3aa: CASTRLGISYGYTF
d_gene: NA; v_gene: TRBV7-9; j_gene: TRBJ1-1; abundance: NA; CDR3nt: TGTGCCAGCAGCTTAGTTTCCCCTGAAGCTTTCTTT; CDR3aa: CASSLVSPEAFF
d_gene: NA; v_gene: TRBV10-3; j_gene: TRBJ1-2; abundance: NA; CDR3nt: TGTGCCAGTACGATGGGACGGACCTATGGCTACACCTTC; CDR3aa: CASTMGRTYGYTF
d_gene: NA; v_gene: TRBV6-6; j_gene: TRBJ1-6; abundance: once; CDR3nt: TGTGCCAGCAGAGAACCAGGGGATTCACCCCTCCACTTT; CDR3aa: CASREPGDSPLHF
d_gene: NA; v_gene: TRBV7-2; j_gene: TRBJ2-7; abundance: NA; CDR3nt: TGTGCCAGCAGTGGTAGCCTCTACGAGCAGTACTTC; CDR3aa: CASSGSLYEQYF